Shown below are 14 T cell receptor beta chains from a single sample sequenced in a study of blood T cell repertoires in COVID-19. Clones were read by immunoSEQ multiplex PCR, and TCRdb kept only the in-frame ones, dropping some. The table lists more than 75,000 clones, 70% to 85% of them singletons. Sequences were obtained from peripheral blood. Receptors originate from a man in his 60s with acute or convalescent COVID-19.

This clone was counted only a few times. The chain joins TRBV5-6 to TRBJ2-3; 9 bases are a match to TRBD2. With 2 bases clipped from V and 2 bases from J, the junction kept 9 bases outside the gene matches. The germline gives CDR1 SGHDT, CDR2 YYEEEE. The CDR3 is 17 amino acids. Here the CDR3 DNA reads TGTGCCAGCAGCTTAAGGTTTAGCGGGGGATACACAGATACGCAGTATTTT. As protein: CASSLRFSGGYTDTQYF.

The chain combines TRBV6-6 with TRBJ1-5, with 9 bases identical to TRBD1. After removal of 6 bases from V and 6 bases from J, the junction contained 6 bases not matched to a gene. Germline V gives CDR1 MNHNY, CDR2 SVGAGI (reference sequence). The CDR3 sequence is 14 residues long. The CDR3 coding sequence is TGTGCCAGCAGACCGGGACAGGGAGTTCAGCCCCAGCATTTT. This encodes CASRPGQGVQPQHF.

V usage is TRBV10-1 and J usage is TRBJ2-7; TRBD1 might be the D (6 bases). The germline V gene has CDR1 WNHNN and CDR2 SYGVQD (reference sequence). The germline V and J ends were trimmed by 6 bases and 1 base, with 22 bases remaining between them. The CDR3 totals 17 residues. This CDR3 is CASSYGTHMAVSYEQYV. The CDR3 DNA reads TGCGCCAGCAGCTACGGGACACACATGGCAGTATCCTACGAGCAGTACGTC.

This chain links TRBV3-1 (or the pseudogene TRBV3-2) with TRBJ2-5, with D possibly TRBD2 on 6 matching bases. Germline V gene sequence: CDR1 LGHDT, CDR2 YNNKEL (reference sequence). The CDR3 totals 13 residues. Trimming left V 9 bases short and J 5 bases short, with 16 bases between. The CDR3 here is CASTPNGGETQYF. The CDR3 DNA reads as TGTGCCAGTACCCCCAACGGGGGTGAGACCCAGTACTTC.

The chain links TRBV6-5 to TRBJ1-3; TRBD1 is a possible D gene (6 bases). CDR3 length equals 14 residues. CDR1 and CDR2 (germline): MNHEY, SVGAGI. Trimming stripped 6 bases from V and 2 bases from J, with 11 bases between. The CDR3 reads CASRQTGTGNTIYF. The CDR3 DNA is TGTGCCAGCAGACAAACAGGGACTGGAAACACCATATATTTT.

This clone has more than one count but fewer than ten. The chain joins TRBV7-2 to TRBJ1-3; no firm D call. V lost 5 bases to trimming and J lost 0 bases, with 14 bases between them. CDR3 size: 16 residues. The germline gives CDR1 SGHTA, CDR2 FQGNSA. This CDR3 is CASSDHIGSSGNTIYF. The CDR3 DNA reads TGTGCCAGCAGCGACCACATAGGGAGCTCTGGAAACACCATATATTTT. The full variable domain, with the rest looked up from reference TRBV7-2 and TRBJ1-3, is GAGVSQSPSNKVTEKGKDVELRCDPISGHTALYWYRQSLGQGLEFLIYFQGNSAPDKSGLPSDRFSAERTGGSVSTLTIQRTQQEDSAVYLCASSDHIGSSGNTIYFGEGSWLTVV.

CDR3 bases: TGTGCCAGCAGCCAAGGGACATTCGGCTACACCTTC. Protein product: CASSQGTFGYTF. The chain links TRBV3-1 (or the pseudogene TRBV3-2) to TRBJ1-2; tentatively, D is TRBD1 (5 bases). The V gene lost 1 base and the J gene lost 8 bases, with 8 bases spanning the gap. The CDR3 consists of 12 residues. Germline CDR1 is LGHDT and CDR2 is YNNKEL (reference sequence).

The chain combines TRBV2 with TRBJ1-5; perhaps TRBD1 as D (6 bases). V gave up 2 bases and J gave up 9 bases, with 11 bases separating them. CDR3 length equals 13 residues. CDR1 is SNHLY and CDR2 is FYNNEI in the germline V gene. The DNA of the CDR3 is TGTGCCAGCAGTGAACGGTTGACAGGGCCCCAGCATTTT. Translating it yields CASSERLTGPQHF.

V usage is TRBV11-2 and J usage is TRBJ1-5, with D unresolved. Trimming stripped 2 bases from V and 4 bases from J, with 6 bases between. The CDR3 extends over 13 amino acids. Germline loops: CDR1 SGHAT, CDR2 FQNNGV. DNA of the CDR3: TGTGCCAGCAGCTTAACACAAAATCAGCCCCAGCATTTT. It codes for CASSLTQNQPQHF.

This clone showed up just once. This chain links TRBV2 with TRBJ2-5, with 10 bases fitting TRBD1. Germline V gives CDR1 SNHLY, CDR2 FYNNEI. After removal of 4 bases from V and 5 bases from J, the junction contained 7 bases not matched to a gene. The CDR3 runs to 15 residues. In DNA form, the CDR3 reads TGTGCCAGCAGTGGACAGGGGGCGCCCCGGGAGACCCAGTACTTC. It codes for CASSGQGAPRETQYF.

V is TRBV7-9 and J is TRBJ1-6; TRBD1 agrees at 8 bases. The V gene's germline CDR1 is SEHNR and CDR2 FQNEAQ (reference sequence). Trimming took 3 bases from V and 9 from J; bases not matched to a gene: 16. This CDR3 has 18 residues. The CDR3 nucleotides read TGTGCCAGCAGCTTCCACCGGGCGACAGGGGTTTCGAGTTCACCCCTCCACTTT. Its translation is CASSFHRATGVSSSPLHF.

This CDR3 is CASSLYRDHNEQFF. The CDR3 DNA sequence: TGTGCCAGCAGCTTATACAGGGACCACAATGAGCAGTTCTTC. J is TRBJ2-1 and V is TRBV7-9, with D possibly matching TRBD1 (6 bases). Germline lookup yields CDR1 SEHNR and CDR2 FQNEAQ (reference sequence). V gave up 2 bases and J gave up 5 bases, with 10 bases separating them. The CDR3 is made up of 14 amino acids.

CDR3 DNA: TGTGCCAGCAGTCAGCGGGGGACAGGGATACATGGCTACACCTTC. Its protein is CASSQRGTGIHGYTF. The chain uses TRBV27 and TRBJ1-2, with 9 bases aligning to TRBD1. This CDR3 comprises 15 residues. J gave up 6 bases and V 5 bases, and 10 bases lay outside the gene matches. Germline CDR1 is MNHEY and CDR2 is SMNVEV (reference sequence).

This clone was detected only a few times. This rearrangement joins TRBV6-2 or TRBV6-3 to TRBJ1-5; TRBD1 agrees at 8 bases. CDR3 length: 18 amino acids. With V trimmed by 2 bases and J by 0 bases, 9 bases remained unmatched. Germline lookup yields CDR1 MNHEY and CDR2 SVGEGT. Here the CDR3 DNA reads TGTGCCAGCAGTTACCTACGCCTCGACAGGGGTAGCAATCAGCCCCAGCATTTT. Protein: CASSYLRLDRGSNQPQHF.